This T cell receptor beta chain was sequenced during a study of blood T cell repertoires in COVID-19. Background on the study: Donors in the United States, Italy and Spain gave samples during acute or convalescent COVID-19. In each case, the material was cDNA or gDNA derived from T cells, B-cell-depleted T cells, or PBMCs.

CDR3 length: 16 residues. J lost 2 bases, V lost 4 bases, and 6 bases had no gene match. CDR1 is KGHDR, CDR2 SFDVKD, per germline. In the study's own analysis: Estimates of nucleated cell counts were drawn from the amplification of reference gene primers. Clones were sequenced by immunoSEQ multiplex PCR, and TCRdb holds only the in-frame ones, with some missing. That table is the source of V, J and clone size, and D and trimming were worked out from the DNA. The sample lists 200,000 to 250,000 clones, about four fifths occurring once. This TCR derives from a man older than 75 with acute or convalescent COVID-19. The sequenced material came from peripheral blood. V gene TRBV24-1 combines with J gene TRBJ2-3; TRBD2 aligns across 9 bases. The CDR3 DNA sequence: TGTGCCACCAGTGACCTTAGCGGGAGAGACACAGATACGCAGTATTTT. It encodes CATSDLSGRDTDTQYF.